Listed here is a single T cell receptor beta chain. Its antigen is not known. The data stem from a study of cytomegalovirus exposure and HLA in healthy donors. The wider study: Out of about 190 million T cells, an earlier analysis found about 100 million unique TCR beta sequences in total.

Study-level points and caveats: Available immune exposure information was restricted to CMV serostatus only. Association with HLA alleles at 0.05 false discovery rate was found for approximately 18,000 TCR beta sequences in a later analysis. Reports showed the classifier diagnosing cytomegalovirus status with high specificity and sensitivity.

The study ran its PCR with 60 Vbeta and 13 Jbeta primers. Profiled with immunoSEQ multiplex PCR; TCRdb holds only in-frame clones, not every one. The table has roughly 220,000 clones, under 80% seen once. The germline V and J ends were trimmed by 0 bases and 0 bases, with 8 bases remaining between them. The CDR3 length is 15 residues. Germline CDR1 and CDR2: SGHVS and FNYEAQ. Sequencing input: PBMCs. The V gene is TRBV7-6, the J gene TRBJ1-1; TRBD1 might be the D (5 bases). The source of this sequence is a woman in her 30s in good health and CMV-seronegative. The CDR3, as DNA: TGTGCCAGCAGCTTAGCCGGACAAATGAACACTGAAGCTTTCTTT. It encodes CASSLAGQMNTEAFF.